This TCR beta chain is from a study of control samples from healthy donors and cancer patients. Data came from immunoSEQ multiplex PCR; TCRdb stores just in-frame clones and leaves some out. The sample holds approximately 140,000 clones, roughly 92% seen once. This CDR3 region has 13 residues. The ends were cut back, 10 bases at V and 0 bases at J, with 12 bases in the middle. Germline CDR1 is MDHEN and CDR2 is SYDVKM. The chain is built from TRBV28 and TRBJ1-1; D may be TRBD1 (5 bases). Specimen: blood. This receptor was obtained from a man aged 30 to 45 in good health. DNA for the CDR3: TGTGCCACGAACAGGCCCATGAACACTGAAGCTTTCTTT. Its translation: CATNRPMNTEAFF.